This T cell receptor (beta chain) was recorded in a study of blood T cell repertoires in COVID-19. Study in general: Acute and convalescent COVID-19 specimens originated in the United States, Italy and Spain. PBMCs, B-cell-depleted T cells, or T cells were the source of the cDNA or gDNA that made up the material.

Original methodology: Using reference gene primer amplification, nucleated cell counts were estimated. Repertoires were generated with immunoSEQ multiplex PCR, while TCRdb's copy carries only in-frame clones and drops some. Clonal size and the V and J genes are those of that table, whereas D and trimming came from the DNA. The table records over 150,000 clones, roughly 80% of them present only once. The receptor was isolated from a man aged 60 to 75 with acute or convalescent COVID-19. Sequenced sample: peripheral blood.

The CDR3 is CASSRRTGDEDTQYF. CDR3 DNA: TGTGCCAGCAGCCGTCGGACAGGGGATGAAGATACGCAGTATTTT. This rearrangement joins TRBV11-3 to TRBJ2-3, with 9 bases fitting TRBD1. CDR1 SGHNT and CDR2 YENEEA come from the germline V gene. CDR3 length: 15 amino acids. V was pared by 5 bases and J by 5 bases, with 8 bases of the junction left unmatched. The full variable domain, rest sourced from reference TRBV11-3 and TRBJ2-3, is EAGVVQSPRYKIIEKKQPVAFWCNPISGHNTLYWYLQNLGQGPELLIRYENEEAVDDSQLPKDRFSAERLKGVDSTLKIQPAELGDSAVYLCASSRRTGDEDTQYFGPGTRLTVL.